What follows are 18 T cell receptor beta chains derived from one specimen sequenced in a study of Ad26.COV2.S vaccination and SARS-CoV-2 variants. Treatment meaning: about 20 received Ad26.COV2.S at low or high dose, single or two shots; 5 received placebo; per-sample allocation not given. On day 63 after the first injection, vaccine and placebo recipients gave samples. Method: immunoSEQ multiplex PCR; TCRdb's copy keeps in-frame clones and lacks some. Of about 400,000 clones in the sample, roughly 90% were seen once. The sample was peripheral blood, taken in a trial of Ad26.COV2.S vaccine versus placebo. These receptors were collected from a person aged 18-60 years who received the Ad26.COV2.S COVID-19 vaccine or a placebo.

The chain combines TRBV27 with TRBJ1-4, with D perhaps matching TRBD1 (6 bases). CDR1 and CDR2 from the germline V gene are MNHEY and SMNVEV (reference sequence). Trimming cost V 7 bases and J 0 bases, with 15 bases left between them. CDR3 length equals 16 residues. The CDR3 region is CASNLRGGPTNEKLFF. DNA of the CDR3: TGTGCCAGCAACCTCAGGGGCGGCCCAACTAATGAAAAACTGTTTTTT.

Here the CDR3 reads CASSPQGQAYGYTF. The CDR3 bases are TGTGCCAGCAGCCCCCAAGGACAGGCCTATGGCTACACCTTC. J is TRBJ1-2 and V is TRBV9, with 7 bases aligning to TRBD1. This CDR3 spans 14 amino acids. V lost 4 bases to trimming and J lost 4 bases; unmatched junction nucleotides: 7. CDR1 SGDLS and CDR2 YYNGEE come from the germline V gene.

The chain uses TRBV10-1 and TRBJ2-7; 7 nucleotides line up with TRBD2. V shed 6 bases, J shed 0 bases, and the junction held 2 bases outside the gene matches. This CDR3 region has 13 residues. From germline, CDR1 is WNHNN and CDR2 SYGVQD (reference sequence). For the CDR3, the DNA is TGCGCCAGCAGGGGAGGGACCTCCTACGAGCAGTACTTC. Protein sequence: CASRGGTSYEQYF.

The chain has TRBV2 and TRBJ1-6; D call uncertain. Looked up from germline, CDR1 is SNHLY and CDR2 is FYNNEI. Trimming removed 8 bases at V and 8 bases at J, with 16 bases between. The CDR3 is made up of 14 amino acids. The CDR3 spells CASGWREEHSPLHF. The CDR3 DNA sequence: TGTGCCAGCGGCTGGCGGGAGGAGCATTCACCCCTCCACTTT.

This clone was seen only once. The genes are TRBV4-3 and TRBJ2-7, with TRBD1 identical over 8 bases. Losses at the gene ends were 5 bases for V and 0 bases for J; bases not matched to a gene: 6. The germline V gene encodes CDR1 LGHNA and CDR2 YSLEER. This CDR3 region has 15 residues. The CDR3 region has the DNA TGCGCCAGCAGCTCAGGGGGCTCGGGCTCCTACGAGCAGTACTTC. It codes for CASSSGGSGSYEQYF.

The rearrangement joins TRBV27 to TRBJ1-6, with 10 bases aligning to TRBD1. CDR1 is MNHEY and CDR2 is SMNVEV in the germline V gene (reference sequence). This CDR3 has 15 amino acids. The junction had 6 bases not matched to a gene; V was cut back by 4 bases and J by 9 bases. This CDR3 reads CASSSSRDRGSPLHF. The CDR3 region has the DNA TGTGCCAGCAGTTCGTCCCGGGACAGGGGTTCACCCCTCCACTTT.

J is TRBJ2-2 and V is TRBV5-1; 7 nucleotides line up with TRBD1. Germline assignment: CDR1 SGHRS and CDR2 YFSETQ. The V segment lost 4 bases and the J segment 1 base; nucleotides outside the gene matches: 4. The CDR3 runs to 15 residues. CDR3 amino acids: CASSERTGNTGELFF. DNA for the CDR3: TGCGCCAGCAGCGAACGGACAGGGAACACCGGGGAGCTGTTTTTT.

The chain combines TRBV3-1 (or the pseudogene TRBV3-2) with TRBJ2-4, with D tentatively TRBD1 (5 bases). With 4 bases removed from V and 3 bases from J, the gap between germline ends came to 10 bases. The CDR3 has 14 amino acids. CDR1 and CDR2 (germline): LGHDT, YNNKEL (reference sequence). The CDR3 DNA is TGTGCCAGCAGCCTCTTAGGGGTCAAAAACATTCAGTACTTC. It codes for CASSLLGVKNIQYF.

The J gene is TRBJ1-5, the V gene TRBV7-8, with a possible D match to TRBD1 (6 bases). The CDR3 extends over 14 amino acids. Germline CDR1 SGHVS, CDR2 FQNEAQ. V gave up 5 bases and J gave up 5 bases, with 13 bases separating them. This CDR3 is CASSPGQTDQPQHF. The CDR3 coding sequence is TGTGCCAGCAGCCCAGGACAGACTGATCAGCCCCAGCATTTT.

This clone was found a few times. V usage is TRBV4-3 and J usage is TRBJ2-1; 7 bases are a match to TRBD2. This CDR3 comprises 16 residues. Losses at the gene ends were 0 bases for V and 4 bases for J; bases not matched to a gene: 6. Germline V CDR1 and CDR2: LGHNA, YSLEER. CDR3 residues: CASSQDPRGGYNEQFF. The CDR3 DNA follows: TGCGCCAGCAGCCAAGATCCCCGCGGGGGATACAATGAGCAGTTCTTC.

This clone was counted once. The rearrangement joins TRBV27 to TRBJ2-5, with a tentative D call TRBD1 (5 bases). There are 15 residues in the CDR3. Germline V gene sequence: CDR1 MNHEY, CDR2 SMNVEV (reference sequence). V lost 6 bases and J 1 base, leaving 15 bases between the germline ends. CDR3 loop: CASSWGWGTQETQYF. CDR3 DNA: TGTGCCAGCAGCTGGGGCTGGGGCACCCAAGAGACCCAGTACTTC.

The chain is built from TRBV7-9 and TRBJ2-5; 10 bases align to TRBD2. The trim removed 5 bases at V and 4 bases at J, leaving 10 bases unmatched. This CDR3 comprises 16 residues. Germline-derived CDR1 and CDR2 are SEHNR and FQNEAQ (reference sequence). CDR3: CASSERLLAGVETQYF. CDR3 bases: TGTGCCAGCAGCGAGAGACTCCTAGCGGGGGTAGAGACCCAGTACTTC.

The CDR3 DNA reads as TGTGCCAGCAGCCCGGACAGGGGGCGCGAAACTGAAGCTTTCTTT. Protein sequence: CASSPDRGRETEAFF. The chain has TRBV7-2 and TRBJ1-1; 11 bases line up with TRBD1. The CDR3 has 15 residues. CDR1 and CDR2 (germline): SGHTA, FQGNSA. Unmatched junction bases numbered 7, after V lost 5 bases and J lost 5 bases.

This chain's CDR3 is CASSLVAGGGTYNSPLHF. CDR3 coding DNA: TGTGCCAGCAGCCTAGTCGCGGGGGGCGGAACCTATAATTCACCCCTCCACTTT. The rearrangement joins TRBV7-6 to TRBJ1-6; the D gene is possibly TRBD1 (6 bases). The CDR3 length is 18 residues. Trimming removed 5 bases from V and 2 bases from J, with 19 bases in between. Germline CDR1 SGHVS, CDR2 FNYEAQ.

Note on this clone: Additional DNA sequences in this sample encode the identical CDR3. Here the CDR3 reads CASSLVGGQETQYF. The DNA of the CDR3 is TGTGCCAGCAGCTTAGTTGGGGGCCAAGAGACCCAGTACTTC. J is TRBJ2-5 and V is TRBV7-9; either TRBD1 or TRBD2 may fit D (5 bases each). Germline loops: CDR1 SEHNR, CDR2 FQNEAQ (reference sequence). The germline V and J ends were trimmed by 1 base and 1 base, with 7 bases remaining between them. CDR3 length equals 14 residues.

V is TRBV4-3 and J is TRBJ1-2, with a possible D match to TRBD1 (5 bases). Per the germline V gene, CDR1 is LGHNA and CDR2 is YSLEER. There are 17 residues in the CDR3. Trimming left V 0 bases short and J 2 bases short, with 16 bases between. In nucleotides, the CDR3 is TGCGCCAGCAGCCAAGACCCTGGCAGGGCGAAGAACTATGGCTACACCTTC. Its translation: CASSQDPGRAKNYGYTF.

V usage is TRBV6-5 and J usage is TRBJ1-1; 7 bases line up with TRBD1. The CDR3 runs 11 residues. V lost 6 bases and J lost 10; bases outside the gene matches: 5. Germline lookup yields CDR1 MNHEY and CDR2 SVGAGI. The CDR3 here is CASRWDRIAFF. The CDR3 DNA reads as TGTGCCAGCAGGTGGGACAGAATAGCTTTCTTT.

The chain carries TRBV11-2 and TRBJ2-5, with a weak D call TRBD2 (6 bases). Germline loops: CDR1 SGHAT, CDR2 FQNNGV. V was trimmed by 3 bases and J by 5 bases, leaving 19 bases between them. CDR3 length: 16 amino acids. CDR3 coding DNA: TGTGCCAGCAGCTTCGGAGGGGTGGGGGTAGGGGAGACCCAGTACTTC. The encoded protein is CASSFGGVGVGETQYF.